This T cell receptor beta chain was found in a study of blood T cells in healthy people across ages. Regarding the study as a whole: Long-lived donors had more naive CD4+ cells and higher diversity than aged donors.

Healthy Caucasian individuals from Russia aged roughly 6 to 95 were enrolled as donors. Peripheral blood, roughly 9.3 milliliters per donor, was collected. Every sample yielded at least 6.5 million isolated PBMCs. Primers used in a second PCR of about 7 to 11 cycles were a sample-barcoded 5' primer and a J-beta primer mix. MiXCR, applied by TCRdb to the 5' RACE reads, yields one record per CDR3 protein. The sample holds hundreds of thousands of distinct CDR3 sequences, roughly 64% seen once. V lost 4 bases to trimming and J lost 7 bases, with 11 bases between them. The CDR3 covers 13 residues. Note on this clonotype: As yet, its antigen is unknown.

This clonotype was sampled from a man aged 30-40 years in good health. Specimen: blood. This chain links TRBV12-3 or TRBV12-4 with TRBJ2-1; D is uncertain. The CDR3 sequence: CASSWLRNNEQFF. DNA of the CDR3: TGTGCCAGCAGTTGGTTGAGGAATAATGAGCAGTTCTTC.